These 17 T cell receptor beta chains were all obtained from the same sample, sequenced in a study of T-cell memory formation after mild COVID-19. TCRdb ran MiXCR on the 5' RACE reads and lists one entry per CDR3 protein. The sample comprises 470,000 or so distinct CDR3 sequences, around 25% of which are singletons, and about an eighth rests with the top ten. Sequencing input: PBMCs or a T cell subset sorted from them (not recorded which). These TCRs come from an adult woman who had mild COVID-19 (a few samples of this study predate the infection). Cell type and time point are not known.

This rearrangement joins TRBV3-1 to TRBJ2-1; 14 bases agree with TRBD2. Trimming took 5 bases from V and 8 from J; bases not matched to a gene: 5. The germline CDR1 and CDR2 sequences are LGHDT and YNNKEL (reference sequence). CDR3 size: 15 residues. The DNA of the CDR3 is TGTGCCAGCAGCTCGGGACTAGCGGGGGACCATGAGCAGTTCTTC. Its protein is CASSSGLAGDHEQFF.

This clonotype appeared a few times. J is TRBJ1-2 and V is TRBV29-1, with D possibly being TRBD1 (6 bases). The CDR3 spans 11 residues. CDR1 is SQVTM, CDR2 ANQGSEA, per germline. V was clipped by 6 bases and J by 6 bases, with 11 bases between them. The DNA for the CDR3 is TGCAGCGTGCGGGGGGGCGATGGCTACACCTTC. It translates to CSVRGGDGYTF.

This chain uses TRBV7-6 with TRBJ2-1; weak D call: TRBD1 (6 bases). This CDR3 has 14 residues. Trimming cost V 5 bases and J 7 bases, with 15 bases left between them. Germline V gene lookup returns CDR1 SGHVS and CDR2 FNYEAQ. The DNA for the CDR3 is TGTGCCAGCAGCGCAGGGACAAGCGTAAATGAGCAGTTCTTC. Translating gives CASSAGTSVNEQFF.

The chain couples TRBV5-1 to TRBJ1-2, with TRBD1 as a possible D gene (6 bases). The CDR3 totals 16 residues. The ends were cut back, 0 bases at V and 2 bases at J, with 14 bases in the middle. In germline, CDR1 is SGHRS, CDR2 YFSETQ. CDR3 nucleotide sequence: TGCGCCAGCAGCTTGGGATTTACAGGGCTAAACTATGGCTACACCTTC. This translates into CASSLGFTGLNYGYTF.

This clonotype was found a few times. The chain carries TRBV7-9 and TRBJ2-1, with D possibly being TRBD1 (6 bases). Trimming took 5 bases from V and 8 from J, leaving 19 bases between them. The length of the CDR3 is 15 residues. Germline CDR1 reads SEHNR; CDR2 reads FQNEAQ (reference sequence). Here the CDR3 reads CASSQRETGADEQFF. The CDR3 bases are TGTGCCAGCAGCCAGAGGGAGACAGGCGCCGATGAGCAGTTCTTC.

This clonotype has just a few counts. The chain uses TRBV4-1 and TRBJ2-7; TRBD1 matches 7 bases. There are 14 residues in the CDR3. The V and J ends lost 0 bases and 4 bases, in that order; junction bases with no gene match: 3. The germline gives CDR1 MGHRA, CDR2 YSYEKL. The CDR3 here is CASSQDWDSYEQYF. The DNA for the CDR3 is TGCGCCAGCAGCCAAGATTGGGACAGTTACGAGCAGTACTTC.

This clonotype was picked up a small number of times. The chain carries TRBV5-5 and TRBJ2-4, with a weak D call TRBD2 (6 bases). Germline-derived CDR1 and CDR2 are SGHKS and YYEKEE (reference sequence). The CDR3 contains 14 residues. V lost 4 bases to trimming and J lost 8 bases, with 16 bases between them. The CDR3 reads CASSPGWGGDIQYF. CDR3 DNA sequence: TGTGCCAGCAGCCCCGGTTGGGGCGGGGACATTCAGTACTTC. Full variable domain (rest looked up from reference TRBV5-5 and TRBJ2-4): DAGVTQSPTHLIKTRGQQVTLRCSPISGHKSVSWYQQVLGQGPQFIFQYYEKEERGRGNFPDRFSARQFPNYSSELNVNALLLGDSALYLCASSPGWGGDIQYFGAGTRLSVL.

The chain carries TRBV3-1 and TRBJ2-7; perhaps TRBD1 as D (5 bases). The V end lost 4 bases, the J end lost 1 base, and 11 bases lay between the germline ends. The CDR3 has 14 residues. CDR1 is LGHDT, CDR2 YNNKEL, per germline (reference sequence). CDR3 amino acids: CASSLGALSYEQYF. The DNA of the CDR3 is TGTGCCAGCAGCCTTGGGGCCTTATCCTACGAGCAGTACTTC.

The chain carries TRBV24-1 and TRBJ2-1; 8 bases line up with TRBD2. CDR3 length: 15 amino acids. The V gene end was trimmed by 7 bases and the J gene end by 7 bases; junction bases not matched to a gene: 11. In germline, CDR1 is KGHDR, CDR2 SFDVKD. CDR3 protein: CATRPRGGSRNEQFF. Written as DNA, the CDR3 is TGTGCCACCAGGCCCCGGGGGGGAAGTAGGAATGAGCAGTTCTTC.

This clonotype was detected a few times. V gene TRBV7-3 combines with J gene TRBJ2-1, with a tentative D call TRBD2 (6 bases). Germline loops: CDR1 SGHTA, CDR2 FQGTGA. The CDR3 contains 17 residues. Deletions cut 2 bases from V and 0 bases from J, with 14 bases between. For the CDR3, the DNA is TGTGCCAGCAGCTTATTCCTAGCGCCTAGCTCCTACAATGAGCAGTTCTTC. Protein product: CASSLFLAPSSYNEQFF.

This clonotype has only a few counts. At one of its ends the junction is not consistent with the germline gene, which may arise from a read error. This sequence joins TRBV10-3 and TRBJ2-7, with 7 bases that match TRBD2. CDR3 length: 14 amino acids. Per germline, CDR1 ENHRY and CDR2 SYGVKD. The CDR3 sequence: CASVGGGLSYEKYF. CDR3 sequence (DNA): TGTGCCTCCGTGGGCGGGGGACTCTCCTACGAGAAGTACTTC.

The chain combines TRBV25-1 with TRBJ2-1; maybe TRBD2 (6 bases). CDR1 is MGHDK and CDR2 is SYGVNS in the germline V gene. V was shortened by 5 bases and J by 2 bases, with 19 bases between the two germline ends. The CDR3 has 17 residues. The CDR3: CASSLPSLGGPYNEQFF. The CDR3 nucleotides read TGTGCCAGCAGTTTACCATCTCTGGGAGGACCCTACAATGAGCAGTTCTTC.

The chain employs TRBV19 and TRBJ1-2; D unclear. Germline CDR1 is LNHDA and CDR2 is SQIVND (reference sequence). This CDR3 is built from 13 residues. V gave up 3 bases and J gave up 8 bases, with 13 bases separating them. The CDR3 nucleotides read TGTGCCAGTAGTATCGAGGGTTTCAGCGGCTACACCTTC. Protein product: CASSIEGFSGYTF.

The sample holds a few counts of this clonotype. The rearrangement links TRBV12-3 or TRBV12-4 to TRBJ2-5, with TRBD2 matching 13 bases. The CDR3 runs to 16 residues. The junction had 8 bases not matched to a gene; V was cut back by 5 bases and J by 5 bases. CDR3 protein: CASSKTSGGRSETQYF. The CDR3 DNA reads TGTGCCAGCAGTAAGACTAGCGGGGGGAGAAGTGAGACCCAGTACTTC.

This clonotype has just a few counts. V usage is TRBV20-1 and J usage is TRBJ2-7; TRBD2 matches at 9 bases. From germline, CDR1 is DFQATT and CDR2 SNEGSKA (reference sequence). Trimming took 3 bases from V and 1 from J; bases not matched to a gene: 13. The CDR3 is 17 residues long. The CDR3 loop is CSAREASGALESYEQYF. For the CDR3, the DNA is TGCAGTGCTAGGGAGGCTAGCGGGGCCCTGGAATCCTACGAGCAGTACTTC.

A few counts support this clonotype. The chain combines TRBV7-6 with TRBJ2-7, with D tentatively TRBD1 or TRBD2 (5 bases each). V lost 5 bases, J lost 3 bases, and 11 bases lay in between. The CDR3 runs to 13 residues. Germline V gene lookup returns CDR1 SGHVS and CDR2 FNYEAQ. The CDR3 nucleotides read TGTGCCAGCAGCGTGGGGACGGACTACGAGCAGTACTTC. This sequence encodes CASSVGTDYEQYF.

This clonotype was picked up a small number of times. The CDR3: CATSDGGPQGWGNQPQHF. The CDR3 nucleotides are TGTGCCACCAGTGATGGGGGACCACAGGGGTGGGGCAATCAGCCCCAGCATTTT. The chain combines TRBV24-1 with TRBJ1-5, with 7 bases fitting TRBD1. CDR3 size: 18 residues. Germline loops: CDR1 KGHDR, CDR2 SFDVKD. The V and J ends lost 3 bases and 2 bases, in that order; junction bases with no gene match: 12.